This T cell receptor beta chain was recorded in a study of T cell responses to AZD1222 COVID-19 vaccine. Worth noting for this clone: As yet, its antigen is unknown.

Both about-4-week and about-12-week second-dose recipients were combined. Findings and caveats of the study: Only a handful of people who got AZD1222 tested seropositive at baseline. Spike was spanned by vaccine-associated CD4 TCRs, which were dominant at 160-218 and 743-854. Donor demographics were predominantly white British with a female majority; clonal diversity may be underestimated.

The repertoire was sequenced with immunoSEQ multiplex PCR; TCRdb's copy has only in-frame clones and lacks some. The repertoire holds approximately 30,000 clones, with over 75% as singletons. Trimming pared 5 bases from V and 10 bases from J, leaving 17 bases between. CDR3 length equals 13 residues. The germline gives CDR1 PRHDT, CDR2 FYEKMQ (reference sequence). The chain links TRBV13 to TRBJ1-1; possible D gene TRBD1, 5 bases. The TCR originated in an adult who received the AZD1222 COVID-19 vaccine. Sequenced here: peripheral blood, sampled 28 days after the second AZD1222 dose. As DNA, the CDR3 is TGTGCCAGCAGCCCCGACAGCGTGGTAGGAGCTTTCTTT. Translated, it gives CASSPDSVVGAFF. The full variable domain, in which reference TRBV13 and TRBJ1-1 provide the parts outside the CDR3, is AAGVIQSPRHLIKEKRETATLKCYPIPRHDTVYWYQQGPGQDPQFLISFYEKMQSDKGSIPDRFSAQQFSDYHSELNMSSLELGDSALYFCASSPDSVVGAFFGQGTRLTVV.